This TCR beta chain was observed in a study of identical twins (dated by TCRdb to 2016 to 2017). About the study as a whole: To test whether fetal clonotypes persist, the study used deep sequencing on TCR alpha and beta repertoires from monozygotic twins, unrelated adults of various ages, and cord blood. To rule out contamination, replicate twin experiments were performed at different times with different library preparation protocols. The study at large found these results: Abundant cord blood beta clonotypes carried fewer insertions; young adult naive repertoires showed a weaker similar trend, while memory repertoires showed none. Compared with coincidental sharing between unrelated individuals, out-of-frame TCR alpha sequences shared between twins showed an excess of sequences with low generation probability. Invariant T cells such as MAIT and iNKT could partly confound zero-insertion analyses, though diverse VJ usage argued against this for most clonotypes. Because the same donors could not be followed over many years, the conclusions relied on cross-sectional statistical analysis. Recombination models systematically underestimated out-of-frame TCR alpha sharing in monozygotic twins but agreed with sharing between unrelated individuals. The excess sharing between twins in beta out-of-frame sequences was weaker because fewer shared sequences reduced the signal-to-noise ratio.

This clonotype has a count of ten or more. This clone's antigen is unknown. Base quality data are lacking; no much larger clone is found one base away. The protocol used for the library was 5' RACE. Sequencing was performed on an Illumina HiSeq 2000. Template switching introduced a universal primer binding site; the final cDNA contained a unique molecular identifier, enabling accurate counting of TCR cDNA molecules. First-strand cDNA for TCR alpha and beta chains was synthesized from specific primers in the conserved constant-segment region. To control for contamination, each cDNA library was double barcoded with a SMART-Mk sample barcode plus Illumina barcodes. TruSeq adapter sequences, together with Illumina sample barcodes, were added in two successive PCR steps. TCR alpha and beta cDNA libraries were sequenced on the Illumina HiSeq platform with custom primers. The original methods were these. Unique molecular identifiers were extracted from raw reads with MiGEC, and CDR3 positions were determined with MiXCR. For each individual, recombination models were inferred using an EM algorithm with the repgenHMM and IGoR tools. The analysis of shared clonotypes was done with the tcR package in R, with sharing normalized by the product of cloneset sizes. To study raw recombination free of thymic and clonal selection effects, out-of-frame nonproductive sequences were analyzed. The public reads were reanalyzed by TCRdb: fastp trimming at Q25, MiXCR alignment, in-frame beta chains only. Rows with one shared CDR3 protein collapse into an entry with the most common genes and DNA. These V and J calls rely on TCRdb rather than the paper's analysis. The sample includes 700,000 to 950,000 distinct CDR3 sequences, with roughly 12% observed a single time. About 1.5% of the sample is taken by the ten largest.

Every donor in the study was a healthy Caucasian. The twin cohort comprised three pairs of female monozygotic twins, all aged roughly 18 to 30 years. The RNA used for TCR libraries was isolated from peripheral blood mononuclear cells. The same data also contributed to another study, on yellow fever vaccine responses in identical twins. As the second publication notes: The authors reported that the T cell response to vaccination in identical twins appeared partly convergent and partly personalized. In identical twins, the study followed T cell clones that responded to the vaccine with precision.

Sequences were obtained from PBMCs. The TCR originated in a woman younger than 30 in good health.

The sequenced DNA: TGTGCCAGCAGTGAAGATACCGCTTCGGGGGTAGGGACTAATGAAAAACTGTTTTTT. It specifies CASSEDTASGVGTNEKLFF. The sequence is built from TRBV6-1 and TRBJ1-4, and possibly TRBD1, on 5 matching bases. The germline V gene encodes CDR1 MNHNS and CDR2 SASEGT. Deletion took 1 base off V and 2 bases off J, with a span of 20 bases between the germline ends. Including the terminal cysteine and phenylalanine, the CDR3 comprises 19 residues. The kept DNA is CDR3 alone, 57 bases in frame from the first base.